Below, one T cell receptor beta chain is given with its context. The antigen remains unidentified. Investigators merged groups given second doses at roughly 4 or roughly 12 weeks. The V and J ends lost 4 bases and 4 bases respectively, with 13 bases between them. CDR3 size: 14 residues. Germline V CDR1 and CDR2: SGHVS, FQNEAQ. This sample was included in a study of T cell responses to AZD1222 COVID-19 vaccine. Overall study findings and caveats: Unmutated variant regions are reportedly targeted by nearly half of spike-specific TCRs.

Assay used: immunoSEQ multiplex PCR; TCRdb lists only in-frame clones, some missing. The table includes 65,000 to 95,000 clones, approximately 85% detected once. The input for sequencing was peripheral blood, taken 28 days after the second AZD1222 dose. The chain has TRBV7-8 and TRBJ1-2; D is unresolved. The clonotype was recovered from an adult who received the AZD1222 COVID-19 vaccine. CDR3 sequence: CASSSLRETYGYTF. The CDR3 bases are TGTGCCAGCAGCTCGCTCCGGGAAACCTATGGCTACACCTTC. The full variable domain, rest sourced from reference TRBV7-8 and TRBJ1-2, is GAGVSQSPRYKVAKRGQDVALRCDPISGHVSLFWYQQALGQGPEFLTYFQNEAQLDKSGLPSDRFFAERPEGSVSTLKIQRTQQEDSAVYLCASSSLRETYGYTFGSGTRLTVV.